The sequence of this T cell receptor beta chain was determined in a study of shared clonotypes between healthy human individuals. The CDR3 loop spans 15 amino acids. V lost 2 bases and J lost 4; bases outside the gene matches: 6. Germline V gene sequence: CDR1 SGDLS, CDR2 YYNGEE. Under the authors' procedure: Filtering differed because ImmunoSEQ produced junction-only sequences that carried no quality scores. Profiling relied on immunoSEQ multiplex PCR, and the TCRdb table lists in-frame clones only, not all of them. That table gives V, J and clone size, and the DNA gave D and trimming. The sample holds around 1.1 million clones; about 80% are singletons and the top ten take about 0.94%. Study-level results: The study generally estimated greater richness for naive than memory subsets. Among non-shared clonotypes, generation probabilities were lower than among those shared by all four donors.

Comments on this clone: What it binds is not known.

This receptor was identified in a man younger than 30 in good health. Some clones in this sample may be carry-over from other donors' samples. The sample comprised memory CD4+ T cells from PBMCs. Specified subset: CD45RA-negative fraction. The chain carries TRBV9 and TRBJ2-1; TRBD1 aligns across 7 bases. The CDR3 DNA is TGTGCCAGCAGCGTGGGCCAACAGGGGTACAATGAGCAGTTCTTC. Protein product: CASSVGQQGYNEQFF.